These 7 T cell receptor beta chains were all obtained from the same sample, sequenced in a study of identical twins. TCRdb itself ran the 5' RACE reads through MiXCR, one entry per CDR3 protein. This table holds some 230,000 distinct CDR3 sequences, 6.5% found once. This sample also appeared in a second study, on T cells expressing NK-cell markers.

Material: CD8+ T cells sorted from blood. All receptors come from a woman aged 18-29 years in good health.

This chain connects TRBV7-8 to TRBJ2-7, with D uncertain. This CDR3 region has 13 residues. Germline V lookup: CDR1 SGHVS, CDR2 FQNEAQ. The V and J ends lost 5 bases and 7 bases respectively, with 15 bases between them. The CDR3 region is CASSAYLDHEQYF. For the CDR3, the DNA is TGTGCCAGCAGCGCATATCTTGACCATGAGCAGTACTTC.

This clonotype was seen a handful of times. The CDR3: CASSSGTGGHQETQYF. The DNA of the CDR3 is TGTGCCAGCAGCTCCGGGACAGGGGGCCACCAAGAGACCCAGTACTTC. The rearrangement joins TRBV12-3 or TRBV12-4 to TRBJ2-5; 12 bases match TRBD1. V lost 6 bases and J lost 0; bases outside the gene matches: 5. The CDR3 spans 16 residues.

The chain carries TRBV6-2 or TRBV6-3 and TRBJ2-7; no clear D. This CDR3 has 12 residues. Trimming pared 1 base from V and 7 bases from J, leaving 8 bases between. Germline V gene sequence: CDR1 MNHEY, CDR2 SVGEGT. CDR3 sequence (DNA): TGTGCCAGCAGTTACTTGGGAACGGAGCAGTACTTC. This gives the protein CASSYLGTEQYF.

In this sample, this clonotype turned up a few times. The chain uses TRBV25-1 and TRBJ2-1; TRBD1 or TRBD2 may be the D gene (5 bases each). Between the trimmed V and J ends, which lost 10 bases and 6 bases, there was a span of 13 bases. CDR1 is MGHDK, CDR2 SYGVNS, per germline. The CDR3 has 12 amino acids. CDR3 sequence reads: CATRFGANEQFF. In nucleotides, the CDR3 is TGTGCCACCCGTTTCGGGGCCAATGAGCAGTTCTTC.

There are a few counts of this clonotype. The chain combines TRBV7-9 with TRBJ1-4; the D is unclear. The CDR3 has 16 amino acids. Germline V gene data show CDR1 as SEHNR and CDR2 as FQNEAQ (reference sequence). Trimming cost V 2 bases and J 4 bases, with 14 bases left between them. This CDR3 reads CASSLREVGRNEKLFF. The CDR3 bases are TGTGCCAGCAGCTTACGGGAAGTGGGTCGTAATGAAAAACTGTTTTTT.

As regards this clonotype: A much larger clonotype is one base distant, so this may be a read error. This chain links TRBV9 with TRBJ2-7; no definite D call. Trimming stripped 0 bases from V and 6 bases from J, with 4 bases between. This CDR3 region has 11 residues. The V gene's germline CDR1 is SGDLS and CDR2 YYNGEE. The CDR3 is CASSVGGEQYF. In nucleotides, the CDR3 is TGTGCCAGCAGCGTAGGGGGCGAGCAGTACTTC.

The chain links TRBV6-1 to TRBJ1-5, with 7 bases that match TRBD1. This CDR3 is built from 15 residues. The germline gives CDR1 MNHNS, CDR2 SASEGT. Germline trimming cut 4 bases from V and 4 bases from J; bases unmatched to any gene: 7. This chain's CDR3 is CASSVGTVLNQPQHF. In DNA form, the CDR3 reads TGTGCCAGCAGTGTTGGGACAGTCCTAAATCAGCCCCAGCATTTT.